Below are 8 T cell receptor beta chains sequenced from a single sample in a study of shared clonotypes between healthy human individuals. Sequenced by immunoSEQ multiplex PCR; TCRdb stores in-frame clones only, minus some. The sample consists of around 1.1 million clones, 60% to 80% of them appearing once. The source material was memory CD4+ T cells from PBMCs. Subset defined: CD45RA-negative fraction. These receptors originate from a man younger than 30 in good health. Some clones in this sample may be carry-over from other donors' samples.

This chain's CDR3 is CASSPPQGAQENEAFF. DNA of the CDR3: TGTGCCAGCAGTCCCCCGCAGGGGGCTCAGGAGAATGAAGCTTTCTTT. The gene calls are TRBV6-6 and TRBJ1-1; 8 positions match TRBD1. The CDR3 sequence is 16 residues long. CDR1 is MNHNY and CDR2 is SVGAGI in the germline V gene (reference sequence). J lost 7 bases, V lost 5 bases, and 15 bases had no gene match.

The chain uses TRBV5-1 and TRBJ1-5, with D uncertain. The germline V and J ends were trimmed by 3 bases and 3 bases, with 10 bases remaining between them. The CDR3 spans 14 residues. The germline CDR1 and CDR2 sequences are SGHRS and YFSETQ. The CDR3, as DNA: TGCGCCAGCAGCTGGGCCCCAAACAATCAGCCCCAGCATTTT. Translated, it gives CASSWAPNNQPQHF.

V gene TRBV19 combines with J gene TRBJ2-1; 8 bases line up with TRBD2. The CDR3 length is 17 residues. The J segment lost 4 bases and the V segment lost 4 bases, leaving 12 bases of the junction unmatched. Looked up from germline, CDR1 is LNHDA and CDR2 is SQIVND (reference sequence). The CDR3 DNA reads TGTGCCAGTAGTAGGGGTATCGGGAGGGCCCAGTACAATGAGCAGTTCTTC. Residues: CASSRGIGRAQYNEQFF.

This clone was counted a single time. This chain uses TRBV11-3 with TRBJ2-3; D remains unclear. This CDR3 is 13 amino acids long. With 3 bases removed from V and 5 bases from J, the gap between germline ends came to 9 bases. Germline V lookup: CDR1 SGHNT, CDR2 YENEEA. The CDR3 is CASSLNSEDTQYF. The CDR3 DNA reads as TGTGCCAGCAGCTTGAACTCGGAAGATACGCAGTATTTT.

The V and J genes are TRBV5-8 and TRBJ1-2, with a tentative D call TRBD1 (6 bases). The CDR3 runs 14 residues. Germline-derived CDR1 and CDR2 are SGHTS and YDEGEE. V was cut by 1 base and J by 2 bases, with 9 bases left in between. CDR3 in DNA: TGTGCCAGCAGCTTGTTAGGACAGAACTATGGCTACACCTTC. Translated: CASSLLGQNYGYTF. The whole variable domain, filled in from reference TRBV5-8 and TRBJ1-2, reads EAGVTQSPTHLIKTRGQQATLRCSPISGHTSVYWYQQALGLGLQFLLWYDEGEERNRGNFPPRFSGRQFPNYSSELNVNALELEDSALYLCASSLLGQNYGYTFGSGTRLTVV.

The J gene is TRBJ1-1, the V gene TRBV5-1; D may be TRBD1 (5 bases). CDR1 and CDR2 (germline): SGHRS, YFSETQ. Trimming took off 2 bases at V and 5 bases at J, with 13 bases between the two ends. The CDR3 is 14 amino acids. In nucleotides, the CDR3 is TGCGCCAGCAGCTTCGGGCCCCAGGGAACTGAAGCTTTCTTT. This encodes CASSFGPQGTEAFF. Based on the CDR3 plus reference TRBV5-1 and TRBJ1-1, the full variable domain is KAGVTQTPRYLIKTRGQQVTLSCSPISGHRSVSWYQQTPGQGLQFLFEYFSETQRNKGNFPGRFSGRQFSNSRSEMNVSTLELGDSALYLCASSFGPQGTEAFFGQGTRLTVV.

The chain joins TRBV28 to TRBJ1-1, with D tentatively TRBD1 (6 bases). The V gene lost 8 bases and the J gene lost 5 bases, with 18 bases spanning the gap. The length of the CDR3 is 14 residues. CDR1 and CDR2 (germline): MDHEN, SYDVKM. Written as DNA, the CDR3 is TGTGCCAGCGAGGTTTGGGGGGCTGGGACTGAAGCTTTCTTT. It encodes CASEVWGAGTEAFF.

V usage is TRBV6-5 and J usage is TRBJ2-5, with D perhaps matching TRBD2 (5 bases). Germline-derived CDR1 and CDR2 are MNHEY and SVGAGI. Deletions cut 3 bases from V and 2 bases from J, with 16 bases between. The CDR3 is made up of 16 amino acids. DNA of the CDR3: TGTGCCAGCAGTTATGAGAGGGTAGGCCTACAAGAGACCCAGTACTTC. Protein sequence: CASSYERVGLQETQYF.